The 8 T cell receptor beta chains listed next were all sequenced from one sample in a study of cytomegalovirus exposure and HLA in healthy donors. With 60 Vbeta and 13 Jbeta primers, the PCR was carried out. Clones were sequenced by immunoSEQ multiplex PCR, and TCRdb holds only the in-frame ones, with some missing. The sample holds over 110,000 clones, approximately 80% seen once. The sequencing sample was made of PBMCs. The receptor set was obtained from a male donor in good health and CMV-seropositive.

This chain joins TRBV6-6 and TRBJ1-2, with 9 bases fitting TRBD1. This CDR3 has 13 amino acids. After removal of 2 bases from V and 7 bases from J, the junction contained 2 bases not matched to a gene. Germline CDR1 is MNHNY and CDR2 is SVGAGI (reference sequence). CDR3 DNA: TGTGCCAGCAGTTACGGGACAGGGAGTGGCTACACCTTC. It yields the protein CASSYGTGSGYTF.

The CDR3 DNA reads TGCAGCGTCCTCCGGGACTTTTATGGCTACACCTTC. Amino acid sequence: CSVLRDFYGYTF. This rearrangement joins TRBV29-1 to TRBJ1-2; TRBD1 is a possible D gene (5 bases). This CDR3 is 12 amino acids long. Per germline, CDR1 SQVTM and CDR2 ANQGSEA. The V and J ends lost 6 bases and 5 bases respectively, with 13 bases between them.

The V and J genes are TRBV25-1 and TRBJ2-2, with TRBD2 identical over 8 bases. Losses at the gene ends were 4 bases for V and 3 bases for J; bases not matched to a gene: 7. CDR1 and CDR2 from the germline V gene are MGHDK and SYGVNS. This CDR3 comprises 16 residues. CDR3 bases: TGTGCCAGCAGTGGAGCGGGGGACGGACACACCGGGGAGCTGTTTTTT. This encodes CASSGAGDGHTGELFF.

This clone showed up just once. The junction shows a germline mismatch at one end, possibly a read error. This sample also contains other DNA sequences that code for the same CDR3. The genes are TRBV6-1 and TRBJ2-2; the match to TRBD2 covers 7 bases. Germline values: CDR1 MNHNS, CDR2 SASEGT. This CDR3 is 17 amino acids long. The DNA for the CDR3 is TGCGCCAGCAGTGACAACATAGGACTAGTTGGGACCGGGGAGCTGTTTTTT. It translates to CASSDNIGLVGTGELFF.

V is TRBV7-9 and J is TRBJ1-6; no clear D. The CDR3 loop spans 18 amino acids. V gave up 4 bases and J gave up 3 bases, with 19 bases separating them. The germline gives CDR1 SEHNR, CDR2 FQNEAQ (reference sequence). CDR3 in amino acids: CASSSPSLNLNYNSPLHF. The CDR3 nucleotides are TGTGCCAGCAGCTCGCCAAGTCTCAACCTAAACTATAATTCACCCCTCCACTTT.

V and J are TRBV5-4 and TRBJ2-5; perhaps TRBD2 as D (6 bases). The germline V gene has CDR1 SGHNT and CDR2 YYREEE (reference sequence). The V end lost 0 bases, the J end lost 2 bases, and 20 bases lay between the germline ends. The CDR3 has 18 residues. The CDR3 region is CASSLAKGAGSPQETQYF. The CDR3 DNA sequence: TGTGCCAGCAGCTTGGCCAAAGGAGCGGGTAGCCCGCAAGAGACCCAGTACTTC.

Turning to this clone: One junction end disagrees with the germline gene, perhaps due to a read error. The rearrangement links TRBV25-1 to TRBJ2-3; 8 nucleotides match TRBD2. The CDR3 runs to 14 residues. Germline lookup yields CDR1 MGHDK and CDR2 SYGVNS. The CDR3 DNA sequence: TGTGTCAGCAGTGAATACGGGGGGGCAGATACGCAGTATTTT. Its translation is CVSSEYGGADTQYF.

CDR3 coding DNA: TGTGCCAGCAGCGCGGGACTAGCGGGGGGGCAAAACACAGATACGCAGTATTTT. Protein: CASSAGLAGGQNTDTQYF. The chain has TRBV5-4 and TRBJ2-3, with 16 nucleotides matching TRBD2. CDR1 is SGHNT and CDR2 is YYREEE in the germline V gene (reference sequence). The junction had 7 bases not matched to a gene; V was cut back by 4 bases and J by 2 bases. The CDR3 runs to 18 residues.